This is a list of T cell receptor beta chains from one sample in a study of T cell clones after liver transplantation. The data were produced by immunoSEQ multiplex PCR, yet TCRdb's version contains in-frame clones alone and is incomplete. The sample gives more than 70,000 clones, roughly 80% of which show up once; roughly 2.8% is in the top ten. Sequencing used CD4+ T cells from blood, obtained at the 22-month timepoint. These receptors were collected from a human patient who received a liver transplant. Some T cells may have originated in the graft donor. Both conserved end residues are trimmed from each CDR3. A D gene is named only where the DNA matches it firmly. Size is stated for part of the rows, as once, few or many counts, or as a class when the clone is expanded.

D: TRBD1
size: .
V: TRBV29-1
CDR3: SVRDRGTSGNTIY

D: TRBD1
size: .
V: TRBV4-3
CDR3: ASSQDEGQQVPNYGYT

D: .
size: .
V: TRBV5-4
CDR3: ASRTSPLRGANYGYT

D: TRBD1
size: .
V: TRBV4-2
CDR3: ASSQDRPGGTGELF

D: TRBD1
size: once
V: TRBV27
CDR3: ASSLTGGRTGELF

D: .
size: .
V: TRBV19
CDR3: ASSIASSGATNEKLF

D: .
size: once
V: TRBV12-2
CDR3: ASSPAGRGQPQH

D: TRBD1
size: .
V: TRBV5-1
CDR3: ASSLQGTVNYEQY

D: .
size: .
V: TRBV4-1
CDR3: ASSQGILRREKNTGELF

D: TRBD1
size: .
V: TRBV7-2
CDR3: ASSGQGPGTQY

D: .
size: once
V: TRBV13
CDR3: ASSSLGSFRAEAF

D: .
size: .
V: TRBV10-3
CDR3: AISDRASAHGYT

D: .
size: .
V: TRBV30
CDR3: AWGVVQRYT

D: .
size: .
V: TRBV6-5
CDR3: ASSSSQGRSYEQY

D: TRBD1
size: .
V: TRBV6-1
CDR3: ASRLQGAANEQY

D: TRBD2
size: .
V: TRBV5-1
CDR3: ASSTLAGGSYNEQF

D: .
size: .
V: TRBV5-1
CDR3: ASSSVREGGYT

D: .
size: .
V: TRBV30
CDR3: AWSVSQTEQF

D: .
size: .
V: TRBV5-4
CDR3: ASSPGGGYGYT

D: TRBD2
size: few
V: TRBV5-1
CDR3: ASSSGTRTSTDTQY

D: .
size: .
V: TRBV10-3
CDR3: ASKGENTGELF